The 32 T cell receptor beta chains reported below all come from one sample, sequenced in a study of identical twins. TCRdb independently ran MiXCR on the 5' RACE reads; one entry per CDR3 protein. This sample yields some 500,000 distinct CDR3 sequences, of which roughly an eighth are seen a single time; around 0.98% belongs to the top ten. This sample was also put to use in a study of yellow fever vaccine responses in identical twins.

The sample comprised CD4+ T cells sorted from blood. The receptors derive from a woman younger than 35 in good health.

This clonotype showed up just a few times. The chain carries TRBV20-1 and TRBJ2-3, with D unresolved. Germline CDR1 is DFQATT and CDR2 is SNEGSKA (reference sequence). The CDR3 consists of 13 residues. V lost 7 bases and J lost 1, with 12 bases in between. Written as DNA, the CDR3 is TGCAGTGGGCTCCCCGGTGGCACAGATACGCAGTATTTT. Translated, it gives CSGLPGGTDTQYF.

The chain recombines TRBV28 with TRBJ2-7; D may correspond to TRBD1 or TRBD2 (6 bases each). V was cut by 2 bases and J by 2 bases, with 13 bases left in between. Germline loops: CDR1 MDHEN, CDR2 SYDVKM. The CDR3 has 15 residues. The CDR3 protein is CASSLRGTVPYEQYF. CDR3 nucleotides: TGTGCCAGCAGTTTAAGGGGGACTGTCCCCTACGAGCAGTACTTC.

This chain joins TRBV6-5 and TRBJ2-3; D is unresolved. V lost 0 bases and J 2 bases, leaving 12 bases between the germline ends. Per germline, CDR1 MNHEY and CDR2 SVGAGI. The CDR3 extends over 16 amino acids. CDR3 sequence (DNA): TGTGCCAGCAGTTACTCGAATCCGAGGAACACAGATACGCAGTATTTT. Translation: CASSYSNPRNTDTQYF.

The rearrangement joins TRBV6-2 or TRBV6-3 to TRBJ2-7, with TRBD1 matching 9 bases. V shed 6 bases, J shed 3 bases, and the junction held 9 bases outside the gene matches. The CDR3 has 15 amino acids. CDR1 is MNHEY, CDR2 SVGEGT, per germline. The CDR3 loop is CASSGPGQGRYEQYF. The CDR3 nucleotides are TGTGCCAGCAGCGGGCCGGGACAGGGCCGCTACGAGCAGTACTTC.

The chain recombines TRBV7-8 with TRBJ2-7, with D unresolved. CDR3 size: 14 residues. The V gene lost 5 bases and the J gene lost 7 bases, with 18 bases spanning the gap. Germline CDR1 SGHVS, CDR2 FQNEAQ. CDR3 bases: TGTGCCAGCAGCCCACCTGGACGGTCTCGGGAGCAGTACTTC. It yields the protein CASSPPGRSREQYF.

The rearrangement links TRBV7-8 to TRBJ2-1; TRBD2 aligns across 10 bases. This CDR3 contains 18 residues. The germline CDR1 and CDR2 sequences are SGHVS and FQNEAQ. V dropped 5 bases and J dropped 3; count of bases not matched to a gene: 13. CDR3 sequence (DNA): TGTGCCAGCAGCCCCGGTATAATAGCGGGGGGCGTCTACAATGAGCAGTTCTTC. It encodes CASSPGIIAGGVYNEQFF.

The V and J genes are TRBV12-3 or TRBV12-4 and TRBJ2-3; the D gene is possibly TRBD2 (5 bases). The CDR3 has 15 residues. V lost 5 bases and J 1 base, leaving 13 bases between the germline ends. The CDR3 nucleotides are TGTGCCAGCAGTCAGGACCGGACTGGCACAGATACGCAGTATTTT. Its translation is CASSQDRTGTDTQYF.

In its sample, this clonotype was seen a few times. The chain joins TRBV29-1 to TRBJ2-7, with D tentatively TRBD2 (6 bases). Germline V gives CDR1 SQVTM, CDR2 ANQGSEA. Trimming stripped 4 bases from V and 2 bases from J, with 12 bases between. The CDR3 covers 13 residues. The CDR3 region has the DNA TGCAGCGTTGCAGACGGGGGAGCCTACGAGCAGTACTTC. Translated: CSVADGGAYEQYF.

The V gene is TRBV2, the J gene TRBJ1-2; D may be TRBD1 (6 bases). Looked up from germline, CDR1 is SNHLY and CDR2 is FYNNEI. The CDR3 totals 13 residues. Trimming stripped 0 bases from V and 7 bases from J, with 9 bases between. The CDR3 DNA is TGTGCCAGCAGTGAAGCGAAGGGGGGTGGCTACACCTTC. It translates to CASSEAKGGGYTF.

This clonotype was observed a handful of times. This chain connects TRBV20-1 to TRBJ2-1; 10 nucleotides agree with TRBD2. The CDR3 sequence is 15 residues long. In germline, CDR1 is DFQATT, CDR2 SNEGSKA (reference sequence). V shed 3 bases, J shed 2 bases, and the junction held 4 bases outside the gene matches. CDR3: CSASDSGRTYNEQFF. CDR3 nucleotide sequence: TGCAGTGCTAGTGATAGCGGGAGGACCTACAATGAGCAGTTCTTC.

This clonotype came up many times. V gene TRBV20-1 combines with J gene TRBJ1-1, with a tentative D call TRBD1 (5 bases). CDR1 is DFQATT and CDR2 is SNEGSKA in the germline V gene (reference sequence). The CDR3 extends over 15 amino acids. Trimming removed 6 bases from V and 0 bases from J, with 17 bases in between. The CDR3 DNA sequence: TGCAGTGCGACTAGACAGCTAACTATGAACACTGAAGCTTTCTTT. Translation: CSATRQLTMNTEAFF.

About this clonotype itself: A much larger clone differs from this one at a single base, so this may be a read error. The CDR3 coding sequence is TGTGCCACCAGCAGAGCTGGGGGCCTTACCCTCGAGCAGTACTTC. Translating gives CATSRAGGLTLEQYF. V is TRBV15 and J is TRBJ2-7; tentatively, D is TRBD1 (6 bases). The CDR3 sequence is 15 residues long. The V end lost 1 base, the J end lost 6 bases, and 16 bases lay between the germline ends. Germline CDR1 reads LNHNV; CDR2 reads YYDKDF (reference sequence).

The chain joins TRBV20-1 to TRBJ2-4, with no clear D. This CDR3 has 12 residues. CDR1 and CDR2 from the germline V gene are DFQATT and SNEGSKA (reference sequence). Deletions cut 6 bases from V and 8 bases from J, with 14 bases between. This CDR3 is CSASSPQDIQYF. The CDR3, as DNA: TGCAGTGCAAGTTCCCCCCAGGACATTCAGTACTTC.

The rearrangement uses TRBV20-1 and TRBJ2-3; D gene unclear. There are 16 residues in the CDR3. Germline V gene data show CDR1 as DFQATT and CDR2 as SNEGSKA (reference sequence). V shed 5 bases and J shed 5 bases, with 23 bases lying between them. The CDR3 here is CSAQGLSRKEQDTQYF. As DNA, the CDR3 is TGCAGTGCTCAAGGGCTGAGCCGCAAGGAACAAGATACGCAGTATTTT.

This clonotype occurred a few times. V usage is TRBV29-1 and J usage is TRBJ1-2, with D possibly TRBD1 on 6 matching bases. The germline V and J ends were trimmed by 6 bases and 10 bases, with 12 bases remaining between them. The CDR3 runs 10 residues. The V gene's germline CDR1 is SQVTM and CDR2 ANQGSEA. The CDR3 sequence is CSVRQADYTF. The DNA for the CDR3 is TGCAGCGTGCGACAGGCCGACTACACCTTC.

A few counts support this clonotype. CDR3 in amino acids: CASSSGVFDTEAFF. CDR3 DNA: TGTGCCAGCAGTTCAGGGGTTTTCGACACTGAAGCTTTCTTT. The gene calls are TRBV12-3 or TRBV12-4 and TRBJ1-1; TRBD1 might be the D (6 bases). The CDR3 consists of 14 residues. Between the trimmed V and J ends, which lost 4 bases and 3 bases, there was a span of 12 bases.

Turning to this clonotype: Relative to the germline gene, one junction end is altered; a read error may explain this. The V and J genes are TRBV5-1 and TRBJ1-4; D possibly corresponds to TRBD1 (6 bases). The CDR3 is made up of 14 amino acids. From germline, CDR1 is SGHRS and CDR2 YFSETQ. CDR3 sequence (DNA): TGCGCCAGCAGCATGGACAGCTCTAATGGAAAACTGTTTTTT. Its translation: CASSMDSSNGKLFF.

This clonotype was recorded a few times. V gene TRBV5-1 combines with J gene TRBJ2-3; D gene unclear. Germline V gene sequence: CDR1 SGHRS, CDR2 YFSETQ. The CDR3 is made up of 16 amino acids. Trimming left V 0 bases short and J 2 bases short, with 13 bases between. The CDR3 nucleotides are TGCGCCAGCAGCTTGGGACGGATGAGAAACACAGATACGCAGTATTTT. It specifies CASSLGRMRNTDTQYF.

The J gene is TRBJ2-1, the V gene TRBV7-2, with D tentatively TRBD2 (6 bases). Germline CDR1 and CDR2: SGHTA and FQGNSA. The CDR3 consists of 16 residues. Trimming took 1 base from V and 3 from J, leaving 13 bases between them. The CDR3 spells CASSLVGTAGYNEQFF. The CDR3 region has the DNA TGTGCCAGCAGCTTAGTGGGGACTGCCGGCTACAATGAGCAGTTCTTC.

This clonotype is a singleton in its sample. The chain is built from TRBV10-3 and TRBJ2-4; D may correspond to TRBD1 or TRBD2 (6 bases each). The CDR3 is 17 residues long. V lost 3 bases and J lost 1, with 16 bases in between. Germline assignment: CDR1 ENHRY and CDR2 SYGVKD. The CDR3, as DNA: TGTGCCATCAGTGATTCGGGGGCCTCGGGGGCCAAAAACATTCAGTACTTC. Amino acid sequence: CAISDSGASGAKNIQYF.

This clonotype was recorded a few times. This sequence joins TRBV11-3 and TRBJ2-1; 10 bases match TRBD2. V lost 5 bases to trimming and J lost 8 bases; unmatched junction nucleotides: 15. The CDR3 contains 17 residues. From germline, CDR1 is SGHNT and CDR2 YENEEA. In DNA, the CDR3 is TGTGCCAGCAGCGAATCTGGGGTCCTAGCGGGAGAACATGAGCAGTTCTTC. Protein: CASSESGVLAGEHEQFF. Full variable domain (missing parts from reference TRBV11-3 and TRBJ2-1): EAGVVQSPRYKIIEKKQPVAFWCNPISGHNTLYWYLQNLGQGPELLIRYENEEAVDDSQLPKDRFSAERLKGVDSTLKIQPAELGDSAVYLCASSESGVLAGEHEQFFGPGTRLTVL.

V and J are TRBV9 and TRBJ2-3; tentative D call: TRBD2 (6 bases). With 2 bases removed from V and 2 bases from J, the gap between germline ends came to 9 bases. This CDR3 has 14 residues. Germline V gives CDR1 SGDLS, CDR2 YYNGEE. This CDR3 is CASSVGGNTDTQYF. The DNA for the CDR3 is TGTGCCAGCAGCGTCGGGGGAAACACAGATACGCAGTATTTT.

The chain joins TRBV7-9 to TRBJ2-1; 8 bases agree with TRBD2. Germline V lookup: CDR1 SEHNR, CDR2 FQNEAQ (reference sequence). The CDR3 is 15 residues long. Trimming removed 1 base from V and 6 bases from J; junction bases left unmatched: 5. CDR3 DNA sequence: TGTGCCAGCAGCTTAGGAGTAGCGGGGAGCAATGAGCAGTTCTTC. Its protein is CASSLGVAGSNEQFF.

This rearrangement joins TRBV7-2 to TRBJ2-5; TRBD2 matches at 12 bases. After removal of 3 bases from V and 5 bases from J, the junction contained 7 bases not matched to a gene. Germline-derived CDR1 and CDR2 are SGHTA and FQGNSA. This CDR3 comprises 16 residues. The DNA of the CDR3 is TGTGCCAGCAGCTTCCAGACTAGCGGGAGTCCGGAGACCCAGTACTTC. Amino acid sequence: CASSFQTSGSPETQYF.

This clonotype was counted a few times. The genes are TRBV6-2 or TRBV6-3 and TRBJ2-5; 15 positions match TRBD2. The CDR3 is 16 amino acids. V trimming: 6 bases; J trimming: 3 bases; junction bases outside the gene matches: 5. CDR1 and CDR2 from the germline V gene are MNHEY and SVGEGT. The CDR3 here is CASRPGLAGGKETQYF. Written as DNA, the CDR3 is TGTGCCAGCAGGCCGGGACTAGCGGGAGGTAAAGAGACCCAGTACTTC.

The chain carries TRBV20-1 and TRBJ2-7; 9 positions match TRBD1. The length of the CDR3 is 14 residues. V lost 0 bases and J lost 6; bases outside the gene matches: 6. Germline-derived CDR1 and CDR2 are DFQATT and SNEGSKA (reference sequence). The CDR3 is CSARDRGTGLEQYF. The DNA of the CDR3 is TGCAGTGCTAGAGATCGTGGGACAGGGCTCGAGCAGTACTTC.

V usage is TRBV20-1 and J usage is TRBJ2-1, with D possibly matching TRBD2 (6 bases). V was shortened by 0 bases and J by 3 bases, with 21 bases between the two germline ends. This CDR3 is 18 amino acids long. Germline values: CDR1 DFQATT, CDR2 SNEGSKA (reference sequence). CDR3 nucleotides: TGCAGTGCTAGAGACCCTAGTAGGGGTAGCGGAGTCTACAATGAGCAGTTCTTC. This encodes CSARDPSRGSGVYNEQFF.

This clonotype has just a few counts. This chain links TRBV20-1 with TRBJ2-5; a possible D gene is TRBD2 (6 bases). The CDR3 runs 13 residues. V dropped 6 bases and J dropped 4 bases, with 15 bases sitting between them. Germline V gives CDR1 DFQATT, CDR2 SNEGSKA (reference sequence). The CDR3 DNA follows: TGCAGTGCCCACCGCGTGGGAGGAGAGACCCAGTACTTC. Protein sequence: CSAHRVGGETQYF.

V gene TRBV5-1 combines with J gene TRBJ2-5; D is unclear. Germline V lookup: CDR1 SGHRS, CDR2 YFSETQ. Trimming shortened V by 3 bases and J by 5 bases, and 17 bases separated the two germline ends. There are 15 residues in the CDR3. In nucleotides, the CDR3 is TGCGCCAGCAGCTGGAATTTGGGCCCCGGGGAGACCCAGTACTTC. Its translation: CASSWNLGPGETQYF. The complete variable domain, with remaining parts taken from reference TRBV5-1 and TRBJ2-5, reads KAGVTQTPRYLIKTRGQQVTLSCSPISGHRSVSWYQQTPGQGLQFLFEYFSETQRNKGNFPGRFSGRQFSNSRSEMNVSTLELGDSALYLCASSWNLGPGETQYFGPGTRLLVL.

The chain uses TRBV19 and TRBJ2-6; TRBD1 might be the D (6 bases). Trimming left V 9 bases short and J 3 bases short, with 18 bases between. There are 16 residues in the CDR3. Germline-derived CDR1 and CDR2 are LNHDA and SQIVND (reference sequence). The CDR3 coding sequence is TGTGCCAGCGATAAACCGACAGGAGGTGGGGCCAACGTCCTGACTTTC. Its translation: CASDKPTGGGANVLTF.

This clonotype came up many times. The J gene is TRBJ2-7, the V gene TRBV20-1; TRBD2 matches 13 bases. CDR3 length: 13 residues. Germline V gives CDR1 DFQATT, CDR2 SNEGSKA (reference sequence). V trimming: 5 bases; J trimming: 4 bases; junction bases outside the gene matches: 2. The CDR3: CSARTSGGYEQYF. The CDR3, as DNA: TGCAGTGCTCGGACTAGCGGGGGTTACGAGCAGTACTTC.

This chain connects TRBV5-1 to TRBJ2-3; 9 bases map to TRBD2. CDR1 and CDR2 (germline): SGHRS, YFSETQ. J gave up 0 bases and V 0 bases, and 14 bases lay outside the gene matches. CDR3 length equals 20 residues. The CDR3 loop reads CASSLEVGSGGPKSTDTQYF. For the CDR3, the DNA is TGCGCCAGCAGCTTGGAAGTTGGTAGCGGGGGCCCCAAGAGCACAGATACGCAGTATTTT.